A selection of T cell receptor beta chains follows, all from one sample in a study of OX40 agonist ivuxolimab in advanced cancers. Sequencing was performed with immunoSEQ multiplex PCR; in TCRdb, only in-frame clones are kept and a portion is missing. The table records about 55,000 clones, about 89% of them present only once. This material consisted of CD4+ or CD8+ T cells sorted from blood, taken in a trial of the OX40 agonist ivuxolimab. The receptors were sampled from an adult with an advanced solid tumor such as melanoma, head and neck, liver or kidney cancer. The CDR3 runs from the conserved cysteine through the conserved F or W. The order of the fields is clone size, V gene, D gene, J gene, CDR3 DNA, CDR3 protein. D genes are given only for firm matches. A row's size may be missing; if present it is once, few, many or a size class.

abundance: .; v_gene: TRBV9; d_gene: TRBD1; j_gene: TRBJ2-5; CDR3nt: TGTGCCAGCAGCCTCTCCCCGGACAGGGACCTTCAAGAGACCCAGTACTTC; CDR3aa: CASSLSPDRDLQETQYF
abundance: .; v_gene: TRBV27; d_gene: .; j_gene: TRBJ1-2; CDR3nt: TGTGCCAGCAGTTTTGCCGGCGGCTATGGCTACACCTTC; CDR3aa: CASSFAGGYGYTF
abundance: .; v_gene: TRBV6-6; d_gene: .; j_gene: TRBJ1-3; CDR3nt: TGTGCCAGCAGTTATAAGGAAGGGTTTGGAAACACCATATATTTT; CDR3aa: CASSYKEGFGNTIYF
abundance: .; v_gene: TRBV7-6; d_gene: TRBD1; j_gene: TRBJ1-1; CDR3nt: TGTGCCAGCAGCCTCGGACAGGGCCTCACTGAAGCTTTCTTT; CDR3aa: CASSLGQGLTEAFF
abundance: .; v_gene: TRBV25-1; d_gene: .; j_gene: TRBJ2-3; CDR3nt: TGTGCCAGCAGTGAATGGCGTCCGGGGACAACTGGAGATACGCAGTATTTT; CDR3aa: CASSEWRPGTTGDTQYF
abundance: .; v_gene: TRBV6-6; d_gene: .; j_gene: TRBJ1-1; CDR3nt: TGTGCCAGCAGTAAAGGGGAAGAAACTGAAGCTTTCTTT; CDR3aa: CASSKGEETEAFF
abundance: .; v_gene: TRBV6-5; d_gene: .; j_gene: TRBJ1-2; CDR3nt: TGTGCCAGCAGTTACGGCAGCAGTTTGAATGGCTACACCTTC; CDR3aa: CASSYGSSLNGYTF
abundance: .; v_gene: TRBV9; d_gene: .; j_gene: TRBJ2-1; CDR3nt: TGTGCCAGCAGGGGGGCGCAGAATGAGCAGTTCTTC; CDR3aa: CASRGAQNEQFF
abundance: .; v_gene: TRBV6-1; d_gene: .; j_gene: TRBJ1-5; CDR3nt: TGTGCCAGCCTCCTCATTCAGCCCCAGCATTTT; CDR3aa: CASLLIQPQHF
abundance: medium-sized; v_gene: TRBV19; d_gene: .; j_gene: TRBJ1-1; CDR3nt: TGTGCCAGTGCCCAAAGGGGTCATAGGAACACTGAAGCTTTCTTT; CDR3aa: CASAQRGHRNTEAFF
abundance: .; v_gene: TRBV19; d_gene: .; j_gene: TRBJ1-5; CDR3nt: TGTGCCAGTACCCCGGGCGAGGTTCTTGGCAATCAGCCCCAGCATTTT; CDR3aa: CASTPGEVLGNQPQHF
abundance: .; v_gene: TRBV19; d_gene: TRBD1; j_gene: TRBJ1-1; CDR3nt: TGTGCCAGTAGCGGACAGGGGATGAACACTGAAGCTTTCTTT; CDR3aa: CASSGQGMNTEAFF
abundance: once; v_gene: TRBV7-8; d_gene: .; j_gene: TRBJ2-1; CDR3nt: TGTGCCAGCACCACCGCGGGGTGGACTTCCTCCTACAATGAGCAGTTCTTC; CDR3aa: CASTTAGWTSSYNEQFF
abundance: .; v_gene: TRBV5-5; d_gene: .; j_gene: TRBJ2-5; CDR3nt: TGTGCCAGCAGCTTTGCACAGGGGAGGGAGACCCAGTACTTC; CDR3aa: CASSFAQGRETQYF
abundance: .; v_gene: TRBV10-3; d_gene: TRBD1; j_gene: TRBJ2-7; CDR3nt: TGTGCCATCAGGGACAGGGCGAACGAGCAGTACTTC; CDR3aa: CAIRDRANEQYF
abundance: .; v_gene: TRBV5-1; d_gene: .; j_gene: TRBJ2-3; CDR3nt: TGCGCCAGCAGCTTGGCCGGACACACAGATACGCAGTATTTT; CDR3aa: CASSLAGHTDTQYF
abundance: few; v_gene: TRBV7-2; d_gene: .; j_gene: TRBJ2-1; CDR3nt: TGTGCCAGCAGCTTGGGTACGTTGGAGCAGTTCTTC; CDR3aa: CASSLGTLEQFF
abundance: .; v_gene: TRBV6-6; d_gene: TRBD2; j_gene: TRBJ2-2; CDR3nt: TGTGCCAGCAGTGGACTAGCGGGAGAGAACACCGGGGAGCTGTTTTTT; CDR3aa: CASSGLAGENTGELFF
abundance: .; v_gene: TRBV27; d_gene: TRBD2; j_gene: TRBJ2-1; CDR3nt: TGTGCCAGCAGTCCCGATCTAAGCGGGATAAATGAGCAGTTCTTC; CDR3aa: CASSPDLSGINEQFF
abundance: few; v_gene: TRBV2; d_gene: .; j_gene: TRBJ1-5; CDR3nt: TGTGCCAGCAGTGAAGGGGCAGGGGAACAGCCCCAGCATTTT; CDR3aa: CASSEGAGEQPQHF
abundance: .; v_gene: TRBV11-2; d_gene: TRBD1; j_gene: TRBJ2-5; CDR3nt: TGTGCCAGCAGCTTAAGGACAGGGACCGAGACCCAGTACTTC; CDR3aa: CASSLRTGTETQYF
abundance: .; v_gene: TRBV27; d_gene: .; j_gene: TRBJ1-1; CDR3nt: TGTGCCAGCGAGCAGGGGCTTGAAGCTTTCTTT; CDR3aa: CASEQGLEAFF
abundance: .; v_gene: TRBV19; d_gene: .; j_gene: TRBJ2-6; CDR3nt: TGTGCCAGTACCGATAGGGGGGTGAGGGCCAACGTCCTGACTTTC; CDR3aa: CASTDRGVRANVLTF
abundance: .; v_gene: TRBV7-9; d_gene: .; j_gene: TRBJ2-2; CDR3nt: TGTGCCAGCAGCTTACCCGGGAGCGGAAGCTACGACACCGGGGAGCTGTTTTTT; CDR3aa: CASSLPGSGSYDTGELFF
abundance: .; v_gene: TRBV27; d_gene: .; j_gene: TRBJ1-1; CDR3nt: TGTGCCAGTCCTGGGGGGGGACTGAAGGACACTGAAGCTTTCTTT; CDR3aa: CASPGGGLKDTEAFF
abundance: few; v_gene: TRBV6-5; d_gene: .; j_gene: TRBJ2-1; CDR3nt: TGTGCCAGCAGGGACGGCTTCTCCTACAATGAGCAGTTCTTC; CDR3aa: CASRDGFSYNEQFF
abundance: .; v_gene: TRBV11-2; d_gene: .; j_gene: TRBJ2-1; CDR3nt: TGTGCCAGCAGCCCGTCTAGGGGGAGCTCCTACAATGAGCAGTTCTTC; CDR3aa: CASSPSRGSSYNEQFF
abundance: .; v_gene: TRBV18; d_gene: .; j_gene: TRBJ1-5; CDR3nt: TGTGCCAGCTCACGCACAGCGGAGGATCAGCCCCAGCATTTT; CDR3aa: CASSRTAEDQPQHF
abundance: .; v_gene: TRBV2; d_gene: .; j_gene: TRBJ2-1; CDR3nt: TGTGCCACCGCTTTAGGGGATCCTACTAGGTACAATGAGCAGTTCTTC; CDR3aa: CATALGDPTRYNEQFF
abundance: few; v_gene: TRBV6-5; d_gene: .; j_gene: TRBJ1-6; CDR3nt: TGTGCCAGCAGTTCTTTCACCCTCCACTTT; CDR3aa: CASSSFTLHF
abundance: .; v_gene: TRBV7-8; d_gene: .; j_gene: TRBJ2-1; CDR3nt: TGTGCCAGCAGCTTCCCGGTCGGGGGGAGCAGGGGTGAGCAGTTCTTC; CDR3aa: CASSFPVGGSRGEQFF
abundance: .; v_gene: TRBV27; d_gene: .; j_gene: TRBJ1-5; CDR3nt: TGTGCCAGCAGTGTATTTAGCAATCAGCCCCAGCATTTT; CDR3aa: CASSVFSNQPQHF
abundance: .; v_gene: TRBV2; d_gene: .; j_gene: TRBJ1-1; CDR3nt: TGTGCCAGCAGCCTCAGCGCTTTGGAGTACACTGAAGCTTTCTTT; CDR3aa: CASSLSALEYTEAFF
abundance: .; v_gene: TRBV5-4; d_gene: TRBD1; j_gene: TRBJ1-2; CDR3nt: TGTGCCAGCAGCACTTCCGGGACAGGGTATGGCTACACCTTC; CDR3aa: CASSTSGTGYGYTF
abundance: .; v_gene: TRBV28; d_gene: TRBD1; j_gene: TRBJ1-2; CDR3nt: TGTGCCAGCAGTTTAAGGTGGACAGGGCATCAGAACTATGGCTACACCTTC; CDR3aa: CASSLRWTGHQNYGYTF